This T cell receptor beta chain stems from a study of blood T cell repertoires in COVID-19. Study-level background: The United States, Italy and Spain supplied acute and convalescent COVID-19 samples. The analysed material was cDNA or gDNA that came from T cells, B-cell-depleted T cells, or PBMCs.

How the authors handled the data: Amplification from reference gene primers served as the basis for estimated nucleated cell counts. Clones were read by immunoSEQ multiplex PCR, and TCRdb kept only the in-frame ones, dropping some. That table supplies the V and J calls and clone size; D and trimming were determined from the DNA. The sample includes a few hundred thousand clones, just under 85% of them seen just once. Germline V gene sequence: CDR1 DFQATT, CDR2 SNEGSKA (reference sequence). This CDR3 is 14 amino acids long. V lost 3 bases, J lost 0 bases, and 12 bases lay in between. This TCR came from a man of 80 years or more with acute or convalescent COVID-19. The V call is TRBV20-1, the J call TRBJ2-7, with D perhaps matching TRBD1 (5 bases). The sample was peripheral blood. Here the CDR3 DNA reads TGCAGTGCTAGTGCAGGGATTAGCTCCTACGAGCAGTACTTC. Encoded protein: CSASAGISSYEQYF.